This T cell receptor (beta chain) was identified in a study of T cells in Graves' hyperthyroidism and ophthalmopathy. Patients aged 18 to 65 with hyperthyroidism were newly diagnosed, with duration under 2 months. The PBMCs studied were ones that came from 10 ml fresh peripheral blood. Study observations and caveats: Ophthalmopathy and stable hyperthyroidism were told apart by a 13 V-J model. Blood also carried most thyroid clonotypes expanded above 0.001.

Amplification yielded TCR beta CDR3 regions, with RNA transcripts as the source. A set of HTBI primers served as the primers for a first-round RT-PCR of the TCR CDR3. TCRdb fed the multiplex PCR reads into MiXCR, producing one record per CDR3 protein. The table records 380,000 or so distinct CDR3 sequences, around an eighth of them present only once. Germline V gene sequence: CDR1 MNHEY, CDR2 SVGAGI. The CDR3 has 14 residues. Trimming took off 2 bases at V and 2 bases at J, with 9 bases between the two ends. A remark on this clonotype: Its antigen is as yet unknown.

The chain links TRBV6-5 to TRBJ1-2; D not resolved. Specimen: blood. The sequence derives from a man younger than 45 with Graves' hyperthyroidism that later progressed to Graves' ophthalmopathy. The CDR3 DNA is TGTGCCAGCAGTTACGCTTGGCAGAACTATGGCTACACCTTC. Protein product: CASSYAWQNYGYTF.